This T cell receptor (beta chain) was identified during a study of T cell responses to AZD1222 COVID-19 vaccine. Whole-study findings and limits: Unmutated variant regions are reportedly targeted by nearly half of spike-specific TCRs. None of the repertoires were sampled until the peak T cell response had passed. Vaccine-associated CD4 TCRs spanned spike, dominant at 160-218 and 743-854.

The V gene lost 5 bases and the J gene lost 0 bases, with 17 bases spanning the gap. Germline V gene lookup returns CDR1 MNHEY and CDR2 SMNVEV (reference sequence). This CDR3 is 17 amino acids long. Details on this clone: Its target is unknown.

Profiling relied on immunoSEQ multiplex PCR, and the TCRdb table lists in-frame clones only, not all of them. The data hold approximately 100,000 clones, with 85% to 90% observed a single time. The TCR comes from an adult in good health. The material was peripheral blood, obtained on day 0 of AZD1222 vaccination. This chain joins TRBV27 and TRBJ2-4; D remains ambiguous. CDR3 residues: CASSPDAVRVAKNIQYF. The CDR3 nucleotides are TGTGCCAGCAGTCCCGATGCCGTCCGCGTAGCCAAAAACATTCAGTACTTC.